The text below deals with one T cell receptor beta chain. The record originates from a study of T cells in Graves' hyperthyroidism and ophthalmopathy. V shed 8 bases, J shed 1 base, and the junction held 6 bases outside the gene matches. The CDR3 consists of 14 residues. Amplification targeted TCR beta CDR3 regions from RNA transcripts. Carried out on the TCR CDR3, a first-round RT-PCR used the HTBI primer set. TCRdb re-called the multiplex PCR reads through MiXCR, storing one row per CDR3 protein. The profile covers about 480,000 distinct CDR3 sequences, with approximately 23% appearing a single time and about half taken by the ten largest.

V and J are TRBV12-3 or TRBV12-4 and TRBJ1-1; 8 bases match TRBD1. Sequenced: blood. The TCR sequence derives from a woman in her 70s with Graves' ophthalmopathy. The CDR3 protein is CASGTGTGNTEAFF. The CDR3 bases are TGTGCCAGCGGAACCGGGACAGGGAACACTGAAGCTTTCTTT.